This T cell receptor (beta chain) came from a study of T cell repertoires in cytomegalovirus infection (dated by TCRdb to the late 2010s). As for the study more broadly: Peptide stimulations targeted recently identified HLA-C-restricted CMV epitopes, whose presentation resists viral immunomodulation, together with well-studied HLA-B-restricted epitopes. The HLA type of each donor mattered for the analysis, because public TCR beta signatures pointed to carriage of CMV infection along with the matching HLA type. Overall study outcomes, separate from this receptor: In both this cohort and an independent cohort of approximately 350 donors, the cumulative frequency of public TCR beta family members distinguished carriers of CMV infection plus the relevant HLA type. The ex vivo response was dominated by HLA-C-restricted CMV-specific TCR beta clonotypes, and the single most frequent clonotype in two of eight donors was supplied by these HLA-C-restricted clonotypes.

As for this clonotype: Its antigen remains undetermined. No much larger clonotype is one base removed from it; base qualities were not supplied.

Data came from an Illumina HiSeq 1500. TCRdb ran its own pipeline on the public reads, namely fastp trimming at Q25 and MiXCR clone calling, and kept in-frame beta chains. Each entry is one CDR3 protein sequence, shown with its most common DNA and genes. The sample has 250,000 to 300,000 distinct CDR3 sequences on record, under 25% of them singletons. The ten largest clones add up to roughly a fifth of the sample. CDR1 SGDLS and CDR2 YYNGEE are derived from the germline V gene. The CDR3 runs 17 residues from the cysteine to the phenylalanine. CDR3 DNA only is kept here, 51 bases in frame from base 1. V is trimmed back by 0 bases and J by 0 bases, and the junction contains 6 bases that no gene match accounts for. According to the study, the label for this sample's treatment or condition signals: in vitro stimulation with specific CMV peptide epitopes to enrich CMV-specific T cells.

This specimen consisted of cultured PBMCs, obtained from culture after CMV antigen stimulation. Here the chain combines TRBV9 and TRBJ2-3, with 8 middle bases fitting TRBD2. The source of this sequence is a human donor in good health (CMV status not recorded). Some clones in this sample may be carry-over from other donors' samples. The CDR3 protein is CASSVVTGGTSTDTQYF. The nucleotide sequence reads as follows: TGTGCCAGCAGCGTAGTAACGGGAGGGACTAGCACAGATACGCAGTATTTT. Here the CDR3 is joined to the reference TRBV9 and TRBJ2-3 genes, and the full variable domain is: DSGVTQTPKHLITATGQRVTLRCSPRSGDLSVYWYQQSLDQGLQFLIQYYNGEERAKGNILERFSAQQFPDLHSELNLSSLELGDSALYFCASSVVTGGTSTDTQYFGPGTRLTVL.